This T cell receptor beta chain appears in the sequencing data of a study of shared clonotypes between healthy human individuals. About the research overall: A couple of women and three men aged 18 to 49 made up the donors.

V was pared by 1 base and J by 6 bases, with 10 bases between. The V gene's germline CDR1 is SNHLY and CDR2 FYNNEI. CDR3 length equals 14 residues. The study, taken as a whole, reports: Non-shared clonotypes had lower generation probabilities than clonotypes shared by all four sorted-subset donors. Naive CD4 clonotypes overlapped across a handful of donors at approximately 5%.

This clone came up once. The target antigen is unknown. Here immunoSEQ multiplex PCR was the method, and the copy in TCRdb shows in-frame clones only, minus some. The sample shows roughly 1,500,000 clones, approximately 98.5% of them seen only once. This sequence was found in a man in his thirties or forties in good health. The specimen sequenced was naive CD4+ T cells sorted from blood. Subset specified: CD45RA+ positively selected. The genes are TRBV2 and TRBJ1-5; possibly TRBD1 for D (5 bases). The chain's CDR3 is CASSEEGIGQPQHF. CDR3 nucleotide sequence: TGTGCCAGCAGTGAAGAGGGGATCGGTCAGCCCCAGCATTTT.